This T cell receptor (beta chain) was observed in a study of CXCR3-negative and CXCR3-positive naive CD8 T cells. General study points: Comparably high diversity was seen in both naive subsets, and much lower diversity in memory CD8+ cells. Expression of CXCR3 was partially reduced after cryopreservation, and fresh PBMCs were used in most assays.

Each CD8+ T cell subset was sorted in triplicate, approximately 300,000 cells each. The libraries of TRB cDNA were constructed through 5' RACE using UMI labels. TCRdb re-called the 5' RACE reads; every CDR3 protein appears as one record, without DNA. In total, the table holds roughly 41,000 distinct CDR3 sequences. The CDR3 runs 13 residues. In germline, CDR1 is LGHNA, CDR2 YSLEER. Regarding this clonotype: Its specificity is unknown.

This sequence was found in a human donor in good health. Some clones in this sample may be carry-over from other donors' samples. The V gene is TRBV4-3, the J gene TRBJ1-1. Sequencing was done on a sample of memory CD8+ T cells from blood. CDR3 in amino acids: CASSLGSNTEAFF.